This T cell receptor (beta chain) was sequenced in a study of circulating CD8 cells and anti-PD-1 response in melanoma. Judged by abundance, this clonotype is medium-sized. Germline CDR1 and CDR2: LNHDA and SQIVND (reference sequence). The length of the CDR3 is 18 residues. With V trimmed by 3 bases and J by 0 bases, 14 bases remained unmatched. TCR libraries were prepared from around 14 ng of total RNA with the QIAseq Immune Repertoire TCR panel. MiXCR, applied by TCRdb to the reads, yields one record per CDR3 protein. Here the sample spans approximately 300 distinct CDR3 sequences, about 7% being singletons. From live CD3+CD8+TCRalphabeta+ cells, four PD-1 and/or TIGIT subsets were sorted.

The V and J genes are TRBV19 and TRBJ2-7, with 7 nucleotides matching TRBD1. The sequencing here drew on CD8+ T cells from PBMCs, taken at baseline or after one month of anti-PD-1 therapy (not recorded which). The receptor's source is a human donor with melanoma. CDR3 DNA: TGTGCCAGTAGTATCATTTATGTTTCCCGGGACAGCTCCTACGAGCAGTACTTC. It codes for CASSIIYVSRDSSYEQYF.